The 3 T cell receptor beta chains in this list originate from one sample, sequenced in a study of cytomegalovirus exposure and HLA in healthy donors. Both 60 Vbeta primers and 13 Jbeta primers went into the PCR. Using immunoSEQ multiplex PCR, the repertoire was profiled, and TCRdb retains in-frame clones only, with some absent. Of 90,000 to 140,000 clones listed, more than 60% are singletons. Sequenced: PBMCs. The source is a man aged 25-45 years in good health and CMV-seronegative.

V is TRBV9 and J is TRBJ1-2; D possibly corresponds to TRBD1 (6 bases). Trimming removed 3 bases from V and 8 bases from J, with 14 bases in between. Germline CDR1 SGDLS, CDR2 YYNGEE. This CDR3 has 13 amino acids. CDR3 amino acids: CASSEVPGEGYTF. The CDR3 DNA reads TGTGCCAGCAGCGAGGTCCCAGGGGAGGGCTACACCTTC.

The V and J genes are TRBV6-5 and TRBJ1-2, with TRBD1 matching over 7 bases. The CDR3 runs to 14 residues. V was clipped by 7 bases and J by 6 bases; unmatched bases: 11. CDR1 and CDR2 from the germline V gene are MNHEY and SVGAGI. The CDR3 region is CASITIGGGHGYTF. In DNA, the CDR3 is TGTGCCAGCATCACAATAGGAGGGGGCCATGGCTACACCTTC.

The V call is TRBV6-5, the J call TRBJ2-2; 7 bases are shared with TRBD2. Germline V gene data show CDR1 as MNHEY and CDR2 as SVGAGI. Trimming at V came to 8 bases and at J to 0 bases, leaving 6 bases not matched to a gene. The CDR3 has 15 residues. CDR3 protein: CASVRAGTNTGELFF. CDR3 DNA: TGTGCCAGCGTAAGAGCGGGGACGAACACCGGGGAGCTGTTTTTT.